Listed below are T cell receptor beta chains from one sample, sequenced in a study of T cells in Graves' hyperthyroidism and ophthalmopathy. In TCRdb, the multiplex PCR reads were re-called with MiXCR into one record per CDR3 protein. In the table there are about 520,000 distinct CDR3 sequences, approximately 25% of which are singletons. The sequencing input was blood. The receptors here all came from a woman aged 25-40 years with Graves' ophthalmopathy. The conserved cysteine and the conserved F or W are not part of the CDR3 here. The D gene is left open where the match is weak.

d_gene: TRBD1; v_gene: TRBV4-2; CDR3aa: ASSQDRQGAIYGYT
d_gene: -; v_gene: TRBV2; CDR3aa: ASSGTDKWGYGYT
d_gene: TRBD2; v_gene: TRBV20-1; CDR3aa: SAREFSGGRTYEQY
d_gene: -; v_gene: TRBV29-1; CDR3aa: SVATAKDTEAF
d_gene: -; v_gene: TRBV10-1; CDR3aa: ASSVEGENTEAF
d_gene: TRBD1; v_gene: TRBV11-2; CDR3aa: ASSLVGGGGELF
d_gene: -; v_gene: TRBV20-1; CDR3aa: SAEIGSGNTIY
d_gene: -; v_gene: TRBV6-5; CDR3aa: ASSSGEREQY
d_gene: -; v_gene: TRBV18; CDR3aa: ASSPVSEGEQY
d_gene: -; v_gene: TRBV4-3; CDR3aa: ASSQDLEYGYEQY
d_gene: -; v_gene: TRBV20-1; CDR3aa: SARGTPSETQY
d_gene: -; v_gene: TRBV5-4; CDR3aa: ASSLPGSGQETQY
d_gene: -; v_gene: TRBV6-5; CDR3aa: ASSYSKAGNTIY
d_gene: -; v_gene: TRBV11-2; CDR3aa: ASSITTGGNSYEQY
d_gene: -; v_gene: TRBV6-4; CDR3aa: ASSLTSTQTDTQY
d_gene: TRBD1; v_gene: TRBV5-6; CDR3aa: ASSPGQGLDTEAF
d_gene: TRBD1; v_gene: TRBV11-2; CDR3aa: ASSSNRGRTEAF
d_gene: -; v_gene: TRBV12-3/TRBV12-4; CDR3aa: ASSQWGRGNSYEQY
d_gene: TRBD1; v_gene: TRBV7-9; CDR3aa: ASSLGQGYDGYT
d_gene: TRBD1; v_gene: TRBV6-5; CDR3aa: ASSSGDRVAEQY
d_gene: TRBD1; v_gene: TRBV20-1; CDR3aa: SARTSGQGHGYT